These 21 T cell receptor beta chains originate from one sample sequenced in a study of shared clonotypes between healthy human individuals. TCRdb keeps only in-frame clones here, not all; method: immunoSEQ multiplex PCR. The top ten clones hold about a tenth of a sample with 300,000 or so clones, under 80% of them seen once. Source material: memory CD4+ T cells sorted from blood. Subset specified: CD45RA-negative fraction. The receptors here all came from a man aged 25 to 40 in good health.

CDR3 nucleotides: TGTGCCAGCTTGGGAAACTCACCGGGACTAGCGGGAGCGGGTCACGAGCAGTACTTC. Protein: CASLGNSPGLAGAGHEQYF. The rearrangement joins TRBV2 to TRBJ2-7; TRBD2 agrees at 14 bases. This CDR3 is built from 19 residues. With V trimmed by 8 bases and J by 5 bases, 20 bases remained unmatched. CDR1 is SNHLY, CDR2 FYNNEI, per germline.

The chain links TRBV6-5 to TRBJ1-1, with D possibly being TRBD1 (5 bases). The germline V and J ends were trimmed by 6 bases and 11 bases, with 22 bases remaining between them. The CDR3 sequence is 14 residues long. Germline CDR1 is MNHEY and CDR2 is SVGAGI. The CDR3 loop is CASSPGRGGLRAFF. The CDR3 region has the DNA TGTGCCAGCAGCCCAGGAAGGGGAGGCCTCAGGGCTTTCTTT.

This clone was seen repeatedly, ten times or more. Other nucleotide sequences in the sample specify the same CDR3. The chain is built from TRBV7-8 and TRBJ2-7, with 7 nucleotides matching TRBD2. Trimming took 8 bases from V and 3 from J; bases not matched to a gene: 7. This CDR3 region has 13 residues. Germline CDR1 reads SGHVS; CDR2 reads FQNEAQ. In DNA, the CDR3 is TGTGCCAGCTCCTTGGGAGGGATCTACGAGCAGTACTTC. This sequence encodes CASSLGGIYEQYF.

The chain uses TRBV15 and TRBJ2-1; D is possibly TRBD1 or TRBD2 (5 bases each). The germline CDR1 and CDR2 sequences are LNHNV and YYDKDF (reference sequence). V was shortened by 8 bases and J by 8 bases, with 25 bases between the two germline ends. This CDR3 is 16 amino acids long. For the CDR3, the DNA is TGTGCCACCTTTAGGGGCAGCGGAGGCTCCGTCGATGAGCAGTTCTTC. Protein: CATFRGSGGSVDEQFF.

CDR3 nucleotide sequence: TGTGCCACCAGCAGTGGAGGTGGCAAAAACATTCAGTACTTC. It codes for CATSSGGGKNIQYF. The chain has TRBV15 and TRBJ2-4; a possible D gene is TRBD2 (5 bases). V lost 3 bases to trimming and J lost 3 bases, with 9 bases between them. Germline CDR1 is LNHNV and CDR2 is YYDKDF (reference sequence). The CDR3 consists of 14 residues.

The rearrangement uses TRBV30 and TRBJ1-5, with a possible D match to TRBD1 (6 bases). The germline V gene encodes CDR1 GTSNPN and CDR2 SVGIG (reference sequence). The CDR3 loop spans 13 amino acids. The V end was cut by 3 bases, the J end by 4 bases, with 10 bases between. In DNA, the CDR3 is TGTGCCTGGAGCGGACAGCAGAATCAGCCCCAGCATTTT. It specifies CAWSGQQNQPQHF.

This chain connects TRBV5-1 to TRBJ1-3; D ambiguous. Trimming removed 5 bases from V and 0 bases from J, with 9 bases in between. The CDR3 loop spans 14 amino acids. Germline CDR1 SGHRS, CDR2 YFSETQ. The CDR3 region is CASRPSHSGNTIYF. The CDR3 coding sequence is TGCGCCAGCAGACCCAGCCACTCTGGAAACACCATATATTTT. Using reference TRBV5-1 and TRBJ1-3 for the parts outside the CDR3, the full variable domain is KAGVTQTPRYLIKTRGQQVTLSCSPISGHRSVSWYQQTPGQGLQFLFEYFSETQRNKGNFPGRFSGRQFSNSRSEMNVSTLELGDSALYLCASRPSHSGNTIYFGEGSWLTVV.

Remarks on this clone: This may stem from a read error, because a much larger clone lies one nucleotide away. Different DNA sequences within this sample yield the same CDR3. V gene TRBV5-4 combines with J gene TRBJ2-3; tentatively, D is TRBD2 (6 bases). The CDR3 is 15 amino acids. From germline, CDR1 is SGHNT and CDR2 YYREEE (reference sequence). With 4 bases removed from V and 0 bases from J, the gap between germline ends came to 12 bases. The CDR3 sequence is CASSVAGGSTDTQYF. CDR3 coding DNA: TGTGCCAGCAGCGTAGCAGGAGGGAGCACAGATACGCAGTATTTT.

This rearrangement joins TRBV10-3 to TRBJ2-3; 16 nucleotides align to TRBD2. In germline, CDR1 is ENHRY, CDR2 SYGVKD. The CDR3 totals 17 residues. After removal of 2 bases from V and 3 bases from J, the junction contained 2 bases not matched to a gene. The CDR3 loop reads CAISEGTSGRATDTQYF. The CDR3 DNA reads as TGTGCCATCAGTGAGGGGACTAGCGGGAGGGCAACAGATACGCAGTATTTT.

The count of this clone is one. This chain joins TRBV7-2 and TRBJ2-7; no clear D gene. V lost 2 bases to trimming and J lost 2 bases, with 13 bases between them. CDR1 is SGHTA and CDR2 is FQGNSA in the germline V gene. This CDR3 spans 15 amino acids. This CDR3 reads CASSLRPANTYEQYF. CDR3 sequence (DNA): TGTGCCAGCAGCTTAAGGCCAGCAAATACCTACGAGCAGTACTTC. The full variable domain, with the rest looked up from reference TRBV7-2 and TRBJ2-7, is GAGVSQSPSNKVTEKGKDVELRCDPISGHTALYWYRQSLGQGLEFLIYFQGNSAPDKSGLPSDRFSAERTGGSVSTLTIQRTQQEDSAVYLCASSLRPANTYEQYFGPGTRLTVT.

The chain is built from TRBV5-1 and TRBJ1-4; no reliable D call. Germline CDR1 reads SGHRS; CDR2 reads YFSETQ. Trimming cost V 4 bases and J 0 bases, with 13 bases left between them. The CDR3 spans 16 residues. CDR3 region: CASSPGWDATNEKLFF. CDR3 DNA: TGCGCCAGCAGCCCCGGCTGGGATGCAACTAATGAAAAACTGTTTTTT.

The chain links TRBV6-1 to TRBJ2-7; D is perhaps TRBD2 (6 bases). This CDR3 has 14 amino acids. CDR1 is MNHNS, CDR2 SASEGT, per germline. The germline V and J ends were trimmed by 4 bases and 3 bases, with 13 bases remaining between them. The DNA of the CDR3 is TGTGCCAGCAGTGTGTGGGGGAGGATCTACGAGCAGTACTTC. It specifies CASSVWGRIYEQYF.

This clone occurred once. The chain has TRBV18 and TRBJ2-1; D is unclear. V was trimmed by 3 bases and J by 9 bases, leaving 15 bases between them. Germline CDR1 is KGHSH and CDR2 is LQKENI. This CDR3 has 14 residues. The CDR3, as DNA: TGTGCCAGCTCACCTAAAAATTTAGTGGGTGAGCAGTTCTTC. It specifies CASSPKNLVGEQFF.

A remark on this clone: It is likely a read error: a sequence one base away is far more abundant. Additional DNA sequences in this sample encode the identical CDR3. The genes are TRBV7-7 and TRBJ2-5; D is uncertain. CDR1 is SSHAT and CDR2 is FNYEAQ in the germline V gene (reference sequence). There are 13 residues in the CDR3. CDR3 nucleotides: TGTGCTAGCAGCTTAGATGTGGAAGAGACCCAGTACTTC. The encoded protein is CASSLDVEETQYF.

This clone has only a few counts. The chain couples TRBV20-1 to TRBJ1-5; no definite D call. The CDR3 runs to 11 residues. The germline V and J ends were trimmed by 6 bases and 5 bases, with 8 bases remaining between them. Germline CDR1 is DFQATT and CDR2 is SNEGSKA (reference sequence). CDR3 sequence (DNA): TGCAGTGCAGGGAGTGATCAGCCCCAGCATTTT. This codes for CSAGSDQPQHF.

The chain recombines TRBV19 with TRBJ2-3; D is perhaps TRBD1 (6 bases). Trimming took 6 bases from V and 1 from J, leaving 11 bases between them. In germline, CDR1 is LNHDA, CDR2 SQIVND (reference sequence). The CDR3 covers 14 residues. The DNA for the CDR3 is TGTGCCAGTAGACAGGGATCCGGCACAGATACGCAGTATTTT. This translates into CASRQGSGTDTQYF.

This rearrangement joins TRBV28 to TRBJ1-2, with 9 bases identical to TRBD1. The CDR3 is made up of 15 amino acids. Looked up from germline, CDR1 is MDHEN and CDR2 is SYDVKM. The junction had 10 bases not matched to a gene; V was cut back by 8 bases and J by 3 bases. The CDR3 bases are TGTGCCAGCCGGGGGCACAGGGGGCGCTACTATGGCTACACCTTC. Protein: CASRGHRGRYYGYTF.

The chain recombines TRBV5-4 with TRBJ2-7, with 9 bases matching TRBD1. V lost 4 bases to trimming and J lost 5 bases; unmatched junction nucleotides: 7. This CDR3 spans 14 amino acids. Germline-derived CDR1 and CDR2 are SGHNT and YYREEE (reference sequence). CDR3 region: CASSVPGQGHEQYF. The CDR3, as DNA: TGTGCCAGCAGCGTGCCGGGACAGGGCCACGAGCAGTACTTC.

This sequence joins TRBV29-1 and TRBJ1-1; 9 bases are a match to TRBD1. The CDR3 contains 12 residues. CDR1 SQVTM and CDR2 ANQGSEA come from the germline V gene. V gave up 7 bases and J gave up 3 bases; unmatched junction bases: 3. For the CDR3, the DNA is TGCAGCGGGGGACAGGGAGACACTGAAGCTTTCTTT. Protein sequence: CSGGQGDTEAFF.

The V and J genes are TRBV6-4 and TRBJ1-5; D not certain. This CDR3 comprises 15 residues. The germline V gene has CDR1 MRHNA and CDR2 SNTAGT. V was trimmed by 7 bases and J by 0 bases, leaving 13 bases between them. DNA of the CDR3: TGTGCCAGCACTTCCCCGGGCCCTAGCAATCAGCCCCAGCATTTT. Translated: CASTSPGPSNQPQHF.

This chain joins TRBV10-3 and TRBJ2-3; 8 nucleotides align to TRBD2. Trimming took 7 bases from V and 6 from J; bases not matched to a gene: 12. The CDR3 contains 15 residues. The germline gives CDR1 ENHRY, CDR2 SYGVKD. CDR3 DNA: TGTGCCATCAAAGGGGGACTTAGCGGGATGGATACGCAGTATTTT. Translated, it gives CAIKGGLSGMDTQYF.